The 27 T cell receptor beta chains below all came from one sample that was sequenced in a study of CD8+ T cells in alopecia areata. Once RNA had been extracted, it was reverse transcribed into cDNA to act as the sequencing template. TCRdb's table, derived via immunoSEQ multiplex PCR, lists solely in-frame clones and lacks some. The repertoire consists of approximately 100,000 clones, with about 60% occurring once and the leading ten covering around 17%. Treatment indicated: oral pan-JAK inhibitor, 5-10 mg twice daily. Here the sequenced sample was CD8+ T cells sorted from blood, taken between weeks 55 and 65, from a patient treated with tofacitinib. The receptors here all came from a human donor with alopecia areata.

This clone was seen a few times. This chain connects TRBV13 to TRBJ2-3, with 8 bases that match TRBD1. This CDR3 contains 16 residues. V lost 5 bases, J lost 3 bases, and 10 bases stayed unmatched. CDR1 PRHDT and CDR2 FYEKMQ come from the germline V gene (reference sequence). CDR3 nucleotide sequence: TGTGCCAGCAGCACCCTACAGACAGGGGCGACAGATACGCAGTATTTT. Protein product: CASSTLQTGATDTQYF.

CDR3 coding DNA: TGTGCCAGCATCCCCCGCGGGGGGCCCGATACGCAGTATTTT. Translated, it gives CASIPRGGPDTQYF. This sequence joins TRBV13 and TRBJ2-3; 8 bases fit TRBD2. Per germline, CDR1 PRHDT and CDR2 FYEKMQ (reference sequence). The junction had 9 bases not matched to a gene; V was cut back by 7 bases and J by 6 bases. This CDR3 spans 14 amino acids.

J is TRBJ2-5 and V is TRBV27; 9 bases map to TRBD1. The germline CDR1 and CDR2 sequences are MNHEY and SMNVEV (reference sequence). J lost 5 bases, V lost 0 bases, and 10 bases had no gene match. CDR3 length: 17 residues. CDR3 DNA sequence: TGTGCCAGCAGTTTATCGATTGGGGACAGGGTGTTGGAGACCCAGTACTTC. Translating it yields CASSLSIGDRVLETQYF.

This chain's CDR3 is CASSLRGGNYGYTF. CDR3 sequence (DNA): TGTGCCAGCAGTTTAAGAGGGGGGAACTATGGCTACACCTTC. The V and J genes are TRBV28 and TRBJ1-2, with a possible D match to TRBD1 (6 bases). The CDR3 has 14 amino acids. Germline-derived CDR1 and CDR2 are MDHEN and SYDVKM. The V end was cut by 2 bases, the J end by 2 bases, with 9 bases between.

In its sample, this clone was seen once. V and J are TRBV6-5 and TRBJ2-1, with a weak D call TRBD2 (6 bases). Trimming shortened V by 3 bases and J by 5 bases, and 11 bases separated the two germline ends. The CDR3 has 14 amino acids. Germline CDR1 reads MNHEY; CDR2 reads SVGAGI. CDR3 loop: CASSYGGADNEQFF. In DNA, the CDR3 is TGTGCCAGCAGTTATGGCGGGGCAGACAATGAGCAGTTCTTC.

The chain combines TRBV5-6 with TRBJ1-6; the match to TRBD1 covers 8 bases. J was trimmed by 12 bases and V by 4 bases; bases with no gene match: 9. Germline V gives CDR1 SGHDT, CDR2 YYEEEE. CDR3 length equals 14 residues. The CDR3 region is CASSIQGQGLPLHF. The CDR3 DNA sequence: TGTGCCAGCAGCATACAAGGACAGGGTTTACCCCTCCACTTT.

The rearrangement links TRBV29-1 to TRBJ2-6, with 11 bases matching TRBD2. The CDR3 extends over 15 amino acids. Germline V gives CDR1 SQVTM, CDR2 ANQGSEA. V shed 4 bases, J shed 6 bases, and the junction held 5 bases outside the gene matches. The CDR3 DNA follows: TGCAGCGTTGTAGCGGGGGGGCCGGAGGCCAACGTCCTGACTTTC. Its protein is CSVVAGGPEANVLTF.

The chain has TRBV11-1 and TRBJ2-1; the match to TRBD1 covers 7 bases. In germline, CDR1 is SGHAT, CDR2 FQDESV (reference sequence). V was clipped by 5 bases and J by 1 base; unmatched bases: 5. CDR3 length: 15 residues. Here the CDR3 DNA reads TGTGCCAGCAGCAGAAACAGGGGTTCCTACAATGAGCAGTTCTTC. Its translation is CASSRNRGSYNEQFF.

Only one count was recorded for this clone. V usage is TRBV27 and J usage is TRBJ1-4; TRBD1 agrees at 9 bases. The CDR3 consists of 15 residues. V was clipped by 2 bases and J by 7 bases; unmatched bases: 5. Germline V gene sequence: CDR1 MNHEY, CDR2 SMNVEV (reference sequence). The CDR3 sequence is CASSLRTGAIEKLFF. For the CDR3, the DNA is TGTGCCAGCAGTTTAAGGACAGGGGCGATTGAAAAACTGTTTTTT.

This clone appeared a single time. The chain is built from TRBV5-1 and TRBJ1-1; 7 positions agree with TRBD1. CDR1 is SGHRS and CDR2 is YFSETQ in the germline V gene. Trimming at V came to 3 bases and at J to 0 bases, leaving 5 bases not matched to a gene. This CDR3 is built from 15 residues. CDR3 protein: CASSSRDRVNTEAFF. In DNA, the CDR3 is TGCGCCAGCAGCTCGCGGGACAGAGTGAACACTGAAGCTTTCTTT.

J is TRBJ1-2 and V is TRBV4-1, with D unresolved. V was cut by 0 bases and J by 4 bases, with 24 bases left in between. This CDR3 region has 19 residues. Per germline, CDR1 MGHRA and CDR2 YSYEKL. The CDR3 DNA reads as TGCGCCAGCAGCCAAGAGGTCTTCCTATATAGTTGGGATTTCTATGGCTACACCTTC. It yields the protein CASSQEVFLYSWDFYGYTF.

The chain carries TRBV5-6 and TRBJ1-5; no clear D gene. Germline CDR1 reads SGHDT; CDR2 reads YYEEEE. Trimming left V 4 bases short and J 4 bases short, with 12 bases between. This CDR3 comprises 14 residues. DNA for the CDR3: TGTGCCAGCAGCACCCAGTATCGAAATCAGCCCCAGCATTTT. Its protein is CASSTQYRNQPQHF.

Worth noting for this clone: Sequence at one end of the junction differs from germline and may be a read error. This chain links TRBV9 with TRBJ2-1; tentatively, D is TRBD1 (5 bases). This CDR3 region has 15 residues. Germline CDR1 SGDLS, CDR2 YYNGEE. The DNA of the CDR3 is TGTGCCAGCAGCACAAGGGGTAGCTCCCACAATGAGCAGTTCTTC. It yields the protein CASSTRGSSHNEQFF.

Written as DNA, the CDR3 is TGTGCCAGCAGCTTAGTCAGCTCCAATCAGCCCCAGCATTTT. It specifies CASSLVSSNQPQHF. The chain employs TRBV7-2 and TRBJ1-5; D remains unclear. The V gene lost 1 base and the J gene lost 3 bases, with 7 bases spanning the gap. Per the germline V gene, CDR1 is SGHTA and CDR2 is FQGNSA. This CDR3 contains 14 residues.

This clone occurred once. CDR3 protein: CASSVRPDNAHEQYF. DNA for the CDR3: TGTGCCAGCAGTGTTAGGCCAGACAACGCACACGAGCAGTACTTC. The chain couples TRBV6-1 to TRBJ2-7; D call uncertain. V lost 4 bases and J lost 5, with 18 bases in between. The CDR3 is 15 amino acids. Germline CDR1 MNHNS, CDR2 SASEGT.

The sample holds one count of this clone. V usage is TRBV15 and J usage is TRBJ2-7; 10 positions match TRBD1. The CDR3 contains 14 residues. V dropped 5 bases and J dropped 1; count of bases not matched to a gene: 2. CDR1 is LNHNV and CDR2 is YYDKDF in the germline V gene (reference sequence). CDR3 DNA: TGTGCCACCAGCCCGGACAGGGGGTCCTACGAGCAGTACTTC. Amino acid sequence: CATSPDRGSYEQYF. Combining the CDR3 with reference TRBV15 and TRBJ2-7 gives the whole variable domain DAMVIQNPRYQVTQFGKPVTLSCSQTLNHNVMYWYQQKSSQAPKLLFHYYDKDFNNEADTPDNFQSRRPNTSFCFLDIRSPGLGDTAMYLCATSPDRGSYEQYFGPGTRLTVT.

J is TRBJ1-1 and V is TRBV7-9; the D gene is possibly TRBD1 (5 bases). The V and J ends lost 5 bases and 1 base respectively, with 17 bases between them. The CDR3 extends over 16 amino acids. Germline V gives CDR1 SEHNR, CDR2 FQNEAQ (reference sequence). The CDR3 reads CASSPGTDEPNTEAFF. The DNA of the CDR3 is TGTGCCAGCAGCCCCGGGACGGACGAGCCGAACACTGAAGCTTTCTTT.

The V and J genes are TRBV5-1 and TRBJ1-3; 7 positions match TRBD1. The V gene end was trimmed by 4 bases and the J gene end by 1 base; junction bases not matched to a gene: 5. CDR1 and CDR2 from the germline V gene are SGHRS and YFSETQ. The CDR3 spans 15 residues. The CDR3: CASSAATGSGNTIYF. The CDR3 DNA reads as TGCGCCAGCAGCGCCGCGACAGGGTCTGGAAACACCATATATTTT.

The rearrangement uses TRBV4-1 and TRBJ1-2; D is ambiguous. There are 16 residues in the CDR3. V was trimmed by 0 bases and J by 8 bases, leaving 19 bases between them. Germline lookup yields CDR1 MGHRA and CDR2 YSYEKL. The CDR3 nucleotides are TGCGCCAGCAGCCAAGATTTGGGGTACGGACGAGAGGGCTACACCTTC. Translated, it gives CASSQDLGYGREGYTF.

The gene calls are TRBV7-9 and TRBJ1-2; the D is unclear. Germline assignment: CDR1 SEHNR and CDR2 FQNEAQ (reference sequence). V gave up 3 bases and J gave up 12 bases, with 17 bases separating them. This CDR3 is 13 amino acids long. The CDR3 sequence: CASSFPLGDAHTF. The CDR3 nucleotides read TGTGCCAGCAGCTTTCCCCTTGGGGATGCCCACACCTTC.

The V and J genes are TRBV6-6 and TRBJ2-5; D gene unclear. Germline V lookup: CDR1 MNHNY, CDR2 SVGAGI (reference sequence). The CDR3 is 11 amino acids. Trimming shortened V by 8 bases and J by 1 base, and 5 bases separated the two germline ends. The CDR3 protein is CASGPQETQYF. The CDR3 DNA reads as TGTGCCAGCGGCCCCCAAGAGACCCAGTACTTC.

The chain is built from TRBV7-2 and TRBJ2-4; 9 nucleotides agree with TRBD2. The V gene end was trimmed by 4 bases and the J gene end by 8 bases; junction bases not matched to a gene: 9. This CDR3 is built from 15 residues. The V gene's germline CDR1 is SGHTA and CDR2 FQGNSA. The CDR3: CASSSNSGGRDIQYF. CDR3 coding DNA: TGTGCCAGCAGCTCGAATAGCGGGGGTCGGGACATTCAGTACTTC.

This clone was detected only once. The V gene is TRBV4-1, the J gene TRBJ1-6; no clear D gene. Trimming stripped 0 bases from V and 0 bases from J, with 12 bases between. Germline assignment: CDR1 MGHRA and CDR2 YSYEKL. There are 18 residues in the CDR3. This CDR3 is CASSQDSTISSYNSPLHF. CDR3 nucleotide sequence: TGCGCCAGCAGCCAAGACTCCACCATAAGCTCCTATAATTCACCCCTCCACTTT.

The rearrangement links TRBV7-9 to TRBJ2-7; D perhaps matches TRBD2 (6 bases). CDR1 is SEHNR, CDR2 FQNEAQ, per germline (reference sequence). Between the trimmed V and J ends, which lost 0 bases and 0 bases, there was a span of 12 bases. The CDR3 runs 16 residues. The CDR3 sequence is CASSLAGREDSYEQYF. The CDR3 DNA is TGTGCCAGCAGCTTAGCCGGTAGGGAGGACTCCTACGAGCAGTACTTC.

The chain uses TRBV29-1 and TRBJ2-7; D may be TRBD2 (5 bases). CDR1 and CDR2 (germline): SQVTM, ANQGSEA. This CDR3 region has 12 residues. V was pared by 6 bases and J by 1 base, with 10 bases between. The CDR3 nucleotides are TGCAGCGTCGGGGTTAGTTCCTACGAGCAGTACTTC. This codes for CSVGVSSYEQYF.

This chain uses TRBV30 with TRBJ2-1; D possibly corresponds to TRBD2 (6 bases). CDR3 length: 12 amino acids. The germline V gene encodes CDR1 GTSNPN and CDR2 SVGIG (reference sequence). Trimming shortened V by 3 bases and J by 10 bases, and 13 bases separated the two germline ends. CDR3 sequence (DNA): TGTGCCTGGAGAAGACTAGGCGGGGAGCAGTTCTTC. Protein product: CAWRRLGGEQFF.

The gene calls are TRBV18 and TRBJ2-5; D may correspond to TRBD1 or TRBD2 (5 bases each). The ends were cut back, 3 bases at V and 3 bases at J, with 8 bases in the middle. The CDR3 length is 13 residues. Germline lookup yields CDR1 KGHSH and CDR2 LQKENI. The CDR3 here is CASSPGGEETQYF. The CDR3 nucleotides read TGTGCCAGCTCACCTGGGGGAGAAGAGACCCAGTACTTC.